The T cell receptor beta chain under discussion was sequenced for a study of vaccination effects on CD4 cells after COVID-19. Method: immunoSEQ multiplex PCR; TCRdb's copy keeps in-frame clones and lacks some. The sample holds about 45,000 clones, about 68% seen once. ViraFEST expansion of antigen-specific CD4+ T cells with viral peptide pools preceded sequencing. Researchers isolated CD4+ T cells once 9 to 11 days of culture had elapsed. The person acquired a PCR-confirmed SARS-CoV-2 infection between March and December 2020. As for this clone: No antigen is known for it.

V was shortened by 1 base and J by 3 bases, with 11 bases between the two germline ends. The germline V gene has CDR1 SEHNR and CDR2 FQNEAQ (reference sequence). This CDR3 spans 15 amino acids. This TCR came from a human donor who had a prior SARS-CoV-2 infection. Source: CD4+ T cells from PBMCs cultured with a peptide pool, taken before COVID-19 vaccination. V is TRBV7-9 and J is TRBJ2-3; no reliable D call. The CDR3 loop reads CASSLGGYPTDTQYF. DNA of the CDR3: TGTGCCAGCAGCTTAGGCGGCTATCCAACAGATACGCAGTATTTT.